Given below is one TCR beta chain in context. This specimen belongs to a study of blood T cell repertoires in COVID-19. Whole-study context: Sites across the United States, Italy and Spain contributed samples from acute and convalescent COVID-19. Sources were T cells, B-cell-depleted T cells, or PBMCs; the material itself was cDNA or gDNA.

Measured with immunoSEQ multiplex PCR; TCRdb has only the in-frame clones, and not every one. Of some 220,000 clones in the sample, less than 90% are singletons; the top ten hold about 2.4%. Grouping used clinical history reported by participants in a survey and questionnaire. Recovered Cohort 3 donors showed two negative PCRs, clearance, or symptom resolution. The CDR3 loop spans 14 amino acids. Trimming took 0 bases from V and 7 from J; bases not matched to a gene: 5. Germline V CDR1 and CDR2: SGHTA, FQGNSA. Sequencing was done on a sample of PBMCs or T cells enriched from blood (not recorded which). The chain couples TRBV7-2 to TRBJ1-2; 7 bases match TRBD1. The TCR sequence derives from a woman aged 30 to 39 who had recovered from COVID-19. CDR3 sequence: CASSLAWTGFGYTF. The CDR3 DNA follows: TGTGCCAGCAGCTTAGCGTGGACAGGTTTTGGCTACACCTTC.